This record looks at one T cell receptor beta chain sequence and its context. The sample comes from a study of blood T cell repertoires in COVID-19. Study summary: The analysed material was cDNA or gDNA that came from T cells, B-cell-depleted T cells, or PBMCs.

Produced via immunoSEQ multiplex PCR; TCRdb's table is partial and in-frame only. Here the sample spans hundreds of thousands of clones, about 85% being singletons. The V gene lost 0 bases and the J gene lost 3 bases, with 11 bases spanning the gap. The germline V gene has CDR1 LGHNA and CDR2 YSLEER. The CDR3 runs to 15 residues. Participant-reported clinical history was the basis for cohort assignment. Sequenced: PBMCs or T cells enriched from blood (not recorded which). This TCR was recovered from a woman between 45 and 65 years old who had recovered from COVID-19. The chain combines TRBV4-3 with TRBJ1-2; unclear D gene. The CDR3 DNA is TGCGCCAGCAGCCAAGATCTCGGGGAAGACTATGGCTACACCTTC. Amino acid sequence: CASSQDLGEDYGYTF.